The rows below give T cell receptor beta chains drawn from one sample of a study of STAT3 mutations in large granular lymphocyte leukemia. This table comes from immunoSEQ multiplex PCR, and its TCRdb copy is limited to in-frame clones, with some not included. Among 40,000 to 50,000 clones listed, 81% were seen once. Sequenced material: PBMCs. Receptor source: a human donor with T large granular lymphocyte leukemia. Some clones in this sample may be carry-over from other donors' samples. Both conserved end residues are part of each CDR3. The D gene is left open where the match is weak. Expanded clones are given a class, and other clones once, few, many or no size at all.

clone_size	v_call	d_call	j_call	cdr3_aa	cdr3_nt
-	TRBV5-5	-	TRBJ2-7	CASSPSGPGYEQYF	TGTGCCAGCAGCCCGTCTGGGCCCGGTTACGAGCAGTACTTC
-	TRBV6-6	-	TRBJ1-5	CASSRLANQPQHF	TGTGCCAGCAGTCGGCTAGCAAATCAGCCCCAGCATTTT
-	TRBV6-6	-	TRBJ2-3	CASSAGSHDTDTQYF	TGTGCCAGCAGCGCCGGGAGCCACGACACAGATACGCAGTATTTT
-	TRBV6-1	-	TRBJ1-5	CASSAPGGYSNQPQHF	TGTGCCAGCAGTGCTCCGGGGGGATATAGCAATCAGCCCCAGCATTTT
-	TRBV4-3	-	TRBJ2-3	CASSLTGSGEDTQYF	TGCGCCAGCAGCCTTACAGGATCGGGCGAAGATACGCAGTATTTT
-	TRBV6-1	-	TRBJ2-7	CASRAGAGVEQYF	TGTGCCAGCAGAGCAGGGGCAGGGGTCGAGCAGTACTTC
-	TRBV27	-	TRBJ1-1	CASSLLQGLNTEAFF	TGTGCCAGCAGTTTATTGCAGGGGTTGAACACTGAAGCTTTCTTT
-	TRBV29-1	-	TRBJ2-1	CSVELETNVYNEQFF	TGCAGCGTTGAACTTGAGACGAATGTCTACAATGAGCAGTTCTTC
-	TRBV27	TRBD1	TRBJ1-3	CASSTGQGAGNTIYF	TGTGCCAGCAGTACAGGACAGGGGGCGGGAAACACCATATATTTT
-	TRBV7-9	-	TRBJ2-1	CASSRSIEQFF	TGTGCCAGCAGCCGGAGCATCGAGCAGTTCTTC
few	TRBV4-1	-	TRBJ2-4	CASSQEGGGPRVAKNIQYF	TGCGCCAGCAGCCAAGAAGGTGGAGGACCACGCGTTGCCAAAAACATTCAGTACTTC
few	TRBV2	TRBD1	TRBJ1-2	CASSDRLRGLGYGYTF	TGTGCCAGCAGTGATAGGTTGAGGGGGCTCGGCTATGGCTACACCTTC
-	TRBV28	-	TRBJ2-3	CASSEGIEDTQYF	TGTGCCAGCAGTGAGGGAATCGAAGATACGCAGTATTTT
-	TRBV28	-	TRBJ1-2	CASSLINSIYGYTF	TGTGCCAGCAGTTTAATAAACAGCATCTATGGCTACACCTTC
-	TRBV4-2	-	TRBJ1-6	CASSQDNQGPPPLHF	TGTGCCAGCAGCCAAGATAATCAAGGCCCTCCACCCCTCCACTTT
-	TRBV28	-	TRBJ1-1	CASSHQWNTEAFF	TGTGCCAGCAGTCACCAGTGGAACACTGAAGCTTTCTTT
-	TRBV7-2	TRBD2	TRBJ2-7	CASSLALRGVGEQYF	TGTGCCAGCAGCTTAGCCTTGCGGGGGGTGGGGGAGCAGTACTTC
-	TRBV4-1	TRBD1	TRBJ1-4	CASNPPGQPNEKLFF	TGCGCCAGCAACCCACCGGGACAGCCGAATGAAAAACTGTTTTTT
-	TRBV5-1	TRBD2	TRBJ2-5	CASSPWRRGARETQYF	TGCGCCAGCAGCCCCTGGCGGCGGGGGGCCCGGGAGACCCAGTACTTC
-	TRBV11-2	-	TRBJ2-2	CASSPTPKGTGELFF	TGTGCCAGCAGCCCTACCCCTAAGGGGACCGGGGAGCTGTTTTTT
-	TRBV18	-	TRBJ1-4	CASSRATNEKLFF	TGTGCCAGCTCACGGGCAACTAATGAAAAACTGTTTTTT
-	TRBV4-1	-	TRBJ1-5	CASSSLTGGNQPQHF	TGCGCCAGCAGCTCGCTTACAGGCGGCAATCAGCCCCAGCATTTT
-	TRBV9	-	TRBJ2-7	CASSQGLEGIEQYF	TGTGCCAGCAGCCAGGGCCTCGAGGGGATCGAGCAGTACTTC
-	TRBV6-6	-	TRBJ1-1	CASRTTPQGRDTEAFF	TGTGCCAGCAGGACAACACCTCAGGGGCGTGACACTGAAGCTTTCTTT
once	TRBV13	-	TRBJ2-1	CASSTDSSSYNEQFF	TGTGCCAGCAGCACTGACTCCAGCTCCTACAATGAGCAGTTCTTC
-	TRBV28	-	TRBJ1-1	CASSPSGETEAFF	TGTGCCAGCAGTCCCTCTGGGGAGACTGAAGCTTTCTTT
few	TRBV28	TRBD1	TRBJ1-5	CASILRTGGNQPQHF	TGTGCCAGCATTCTTCGGACAGGGGGCAATCAGCCCCAGCATTTT
-	TRBV15	-	TRBJ1-4	CATVSGVLNEKLFF	TGTGCCACCGTGAGCGGGGTTTTAAATGAAAAACTGTTTTTT
few	TRBV28	TRBD1	TRBJ2-1	CASSFRQGAREQFF	TGTGCCAGCAGTTTCAGGCAGGGGGCGCGGGAGCAGTTCTTC
-	TRBV27	-	TRBJ2-2	CASRRTLSTGELFF	TGTGCCAGCAGGAGAACACTGAGCACCGGGGAGCTGTTTTTT
-	TRBV4-2	TRBD2	TRBJ2-5	CASSQELAGETQYF	TGTGCCAGCAGCCAAGAACTAGCGGGAGAGACCCAGTACTTC
few	TRBV28	-	TRBJ2-3	CASSAVRDTQYF	TGTGCCAGCAGTGCAGTTAGGGATACGCAGTATTTT
-	TRBV10-3	TRBD1	TRBJ1-5	CAISRTGDQPQHF	TGTGCCATCAGCAGGACAGGGGATCAGCCCCAGCATTTT
-	TRBV5-1	-	TRBJ2-2	CASSLQLGVDTGELFF	TGCGCCAGCAGCTTGCAATTGGGGGTCGACACCGGGGAGCTGTTTTTT
few	TRBV2	TRBD1	TRBJ2-3	CASSVRQGSDTQYF	TGTGCCAGCAGTGTACGACAGGGGTCAGATACGCAGTATTTT
-	TRBV11-3	-	TRBJ2-1	CASSSYGGNNEQFF	TGTGCCAGCAGCTCCTACGGAGGGAACAATGAGCAGTTCTTC
-	TRBV5-4	-	TRBJ2-3	CASSPLQGRVTDTQYF	TGTGCCAGCAGCCCGCTCCAGGGTAGGGTGACAGATACGCAGTATTTT
-	TRBV9	-	TRBJ2-1	CASSVGRYNEQFF	TGTGCCAGCAGCGTAGGCCGCTACAATGAGCAGTTCTTC
-	TRBV5-4	-	TRBJ2-5	CASSLWERETQYF	TGTGCCAGCAGCTTATGGGAACGCGAGACCCAGTACTTC
-	TRBV28	-	TRBJ1-2	CASSFSGASGGYTF	TGTGCCAGCAGTTTTAGTGGAGCCTCAGGCGGCTACACCTTC
-	TRBV19	-	TRBJ2-7	CASSIDIRYEQYF	TGTGCCAGTAGTATAGACATCCGCTACGAGCAGTACTTC
-	TRBV29-1	-	TRBJ1-2	CSVGLQENYGYTF	TGCAGCGTGGGACTTCAGGAAAATTATGGCTACACCTTC
-	TRBV28	TRBD1	TRBJ1-1	CASSGQGGNGNTEAFF	TGTGCCAGCAGTGGACAGGGGGGTAATGGGAACACTGAAGCTTTCTTT
-	TRBV6-1	-	TRBJ1-2	CASSETQVYGYTF	TGTGCCAGCAGTGAGACACAGGTGTATGGCTACACCTTC
once	TRBV28	-	TRBJ1-6	CASSIPGDSPLHF	TGTGCCAGCAGTATACCGGGGGATTCACCCCTCCACTTT
-	TRBV4-1	-	TRBJ2-6	CASSQYITGANVLTF	TGCGCCAGCAGCCAATATATCACTGGGGCCAACGTCCTGACTTTC
-	TRBV6-5	-	TRBJ2-3	CASSARASRTDTQYF	TGTGCCAGCAGTGCCCGGGCTTCGAGGACAGATACGCAGTATTTT
few	TRBV10-2	-	TRBJ2-7	CASKGYGIYEQYF	TGCGCCAGCAAGGGCTACGGGATCTACGAGCAGTACTTC
few	TRBV2	TRBD1	TRBJ1-5	CASSGQGAGQPQHF	TGTGCCAGCAGTGGACAGGGGGCGGGTCAGCCCCAGCATTTT
-	TRBV7-9	-	TRBJ1-3	CASSLIAGRNTIYF	TGTGCCAGCAGCTTAATCGCGGGTAGAAACACCATATATTTT
-	TRBV5-4	TRBD2	TRBJ2-7	CASSLGLADKQYF	TGTGCCAGCAGCTTGGGGCTAGCGGACAAGCAGTACTTC
-	TRBV29-1	TRBD1	TRBJ1-2	CSVQGQGRTYGYTF	TGCAGCGTCCAGGGACAGGGGAGAACCTATGGCTACACCTTC